The text below deals with one TCR beta chain. Its target is not known. Use of 60 Vbeta and 13 Jbeta primers characterized the PCR. Only in-frame clones appear in the TCRdb table, and some are missing; sequencing was by immunoSEQ multiplex PCR. This repertoire shows approximately 220,000 clones, about 81% found once; its top ten account for about 6.1%. The data originate from a study of cytomegalovirus exposure and HLA in healthy donors. Whole-study findings and limits: Rarity marked most TCR sequences, yet some public TCRs occurred in many donors.

Germline V gives CDR1 MGHRA, CDR2 YSYEKL. The CDR3 is made up of 15 amino acids. With 3 bases clipped from V and 3 bases from J, the junction kept 2 bases outside the gene matches. This sequence was found in a middle-aged man in good health and CMV-seropositive. Material: PBMCs. V and J are TRBV4-1 and TRBJ2-7, with TRBD2 matching over 13 bases. CDR3 DNA sequence: TGCGCCAGCAGCCAGGGGACTAGCGGGAACTACGAGCAGTACTTC. Amino acids: CASSQGTSGNYEQYF.